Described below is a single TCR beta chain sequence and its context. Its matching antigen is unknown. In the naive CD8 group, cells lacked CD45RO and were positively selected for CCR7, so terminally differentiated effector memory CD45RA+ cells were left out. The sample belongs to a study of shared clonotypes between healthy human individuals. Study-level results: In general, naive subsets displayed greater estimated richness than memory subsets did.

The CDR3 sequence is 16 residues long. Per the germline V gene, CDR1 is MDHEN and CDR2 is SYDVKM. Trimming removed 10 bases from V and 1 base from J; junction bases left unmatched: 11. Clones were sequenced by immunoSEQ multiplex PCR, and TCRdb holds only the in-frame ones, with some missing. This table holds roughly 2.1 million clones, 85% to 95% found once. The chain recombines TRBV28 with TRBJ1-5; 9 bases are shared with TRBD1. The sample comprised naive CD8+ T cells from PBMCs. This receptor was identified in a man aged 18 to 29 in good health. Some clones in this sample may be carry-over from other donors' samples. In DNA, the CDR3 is TGTGCCACGGGGGACAGGGCTTTTAGGAGCAATCAGCCCCAGCATTTT. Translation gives CATGDRAFRSNQPQHF.